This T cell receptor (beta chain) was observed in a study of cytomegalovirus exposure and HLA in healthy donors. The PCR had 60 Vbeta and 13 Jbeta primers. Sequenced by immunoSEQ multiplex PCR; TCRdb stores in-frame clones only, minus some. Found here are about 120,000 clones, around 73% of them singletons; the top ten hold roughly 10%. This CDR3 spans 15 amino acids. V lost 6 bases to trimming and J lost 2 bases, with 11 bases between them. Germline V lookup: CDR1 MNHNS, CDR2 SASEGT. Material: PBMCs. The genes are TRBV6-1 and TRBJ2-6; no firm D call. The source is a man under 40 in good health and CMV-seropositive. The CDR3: CASSKQPTGANVLTF. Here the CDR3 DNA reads TGTGCCAGCAGCAAACAGCCTACTGGGGCCAACGTCCTGACTTTC.